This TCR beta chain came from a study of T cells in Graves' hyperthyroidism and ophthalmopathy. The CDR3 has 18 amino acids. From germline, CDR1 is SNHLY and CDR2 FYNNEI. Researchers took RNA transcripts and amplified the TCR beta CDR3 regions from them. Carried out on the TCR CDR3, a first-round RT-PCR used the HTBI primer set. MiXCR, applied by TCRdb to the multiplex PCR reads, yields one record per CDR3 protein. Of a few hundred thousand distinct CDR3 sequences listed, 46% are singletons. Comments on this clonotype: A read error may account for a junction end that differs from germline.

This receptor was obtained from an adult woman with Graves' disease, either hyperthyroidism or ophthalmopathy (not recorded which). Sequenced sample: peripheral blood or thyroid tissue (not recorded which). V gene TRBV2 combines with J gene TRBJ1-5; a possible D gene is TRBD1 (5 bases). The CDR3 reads CAGSRGARGRKYNQPQHF. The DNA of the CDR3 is TGTGCCGGCAGCCGAGGGGCTAGGGGACGGAAATACAATCAGCCCCAGCATTTT.